This T cell receptor (beta chain) was recorded in a study of vaccination and CD4 T cells after COVID-19. On the study more broadly: Cellular stimulation was performed using overlapping spike peptides derived from SARS-CoV-2, HCoV-NL63, HCoV-OC43 and HCoV-229E. Control cultures were supplied with a CEFX pool, an HIV-1 Nef pool, or no peptide at all.

Treatment in this sample: roughly ten-day PBMC culture with coronavirus spike peptide pools or control peptides (ViraFEST assay). The CDR3 spans 15 residues. The junction had 5 bases not matched to a gene; V was cut back by 6 bases and J by 2 bases. Germline CDR1 reads MNHNS; CDR2 reads SASEGT. Oncomine TCR Beta short-read sequencing was applied to DNA from cultured CD4+ T cells. Genomic DNA was drawn out of CD4+ T cells grown in culture. A single record per CDR3 protein comes from TCRdb applying MiXCR to the PCR reads. The sample carries just under 20,000 distinct CDR3 sequences, 52% recorded once. Study observations and caveats: Convalescent patients showed a median approximately 84% of reactive clones that were seen only post-vaccination.

Worth noting for this clonotype: Its cognate antigen is unknown.

This clonotype was obtained from a human donor who had recovered from COVID-19. The specimen sequenced was CD4+ T cells from blood, cultured in vitro. The gene calls are TRBV6-1 and TRBJ2-2, with 8 bases identical to TRBD1. CDR3 sequence: CASRGQAANTGELFF. The CDR3 DNA follows: TGTGCCAGCAGGGGACAGGCCGCAAACACCGGGGAGCTGTTTTTT.